The 23 T cell receptor beta chains given below trace back to one sample, sequenced in a study of cytomegalovirus exposure and HLA in healthy donors. A multiplex PCR was run with 60 Vbeta primers and 13 Jbeta primers. Assay: immunoSEQ multiplex PCR; the TCRdb copy retains only in-frame clones and omits some. The table has about 130,000 clones, roughly 70% seen once; the top ten hold 7%. Sequencing was performed on PBMCs. These receptors were taken from a man aged 25 to 45 in good health and CMV-seronegative.

The chain uses TRBV5-8 and TRBJ2-1; 11 bases are shared with TRBD2. CDR3 size: 18 residues. V lost 0 bases and J lost 3; bases outside the gene matches: 8. In germline, CDR1 is SGHTS, CDR2 YDEGEE. The chain's CDR3 is CASSLGQPGTSGYNEQFF. The CDR3 DNA reads TGTGCCAGCAGCTTGGGACAGCCCGGGACTAGCGGCTACAATGAGCAGTTCTTC.

The rearrangement joins TRBV19 to TRBJ1-1; 8 bases are shared with TRBD1. The CDR3 totals 11 residues. The V gene's germline CDR1 is LNHDA and CDR2 SQIVND (reference sequence). With 6 bases clipped from V and 11 bases from J, the junction kept 5 bases outside the gene matches. CDR3 sequence (DNA): TGTGCCAGTAGGGACAGGGTTGGGGCTTTCTTT. This gives the protein CASRDRVGAFF.

About this clone itself: The sample has other DNA sequences that encode this CDR3 too. The rearrangement uses TRBV30 and TRBJ2-3, with 7 nucleotides matching TRBD2. The V segment lost 3 bases and the J segment 1 base; nucleotides outside the gene matches: 1. The germline V gene encodes CDR1 GTSNPN and CDR2 SVGIG (reference sequence). CDR3 length equals 13 residues. DNA of the CDR3: TGTGCCTGGAGCACTAGCGGCACAGATACGCAGTATTTT. It yields the protein CAWSTSGTDTQYF. The full variable domain, completed using reference TRBV30 and TRBJ2-3, is SQTIHQWPATLVQPVGSPLSLECTVEGTSNPNLYWYRQAAGRGLQLLFYSVGIGQISSEVPQNLSASRPQDRQFILSSKKLLLSDSGFYLCAWSTSGTDTQYFGPGTRLTVL.

The chain has TRBV28 and TRBJ1-1, with TRBD1 as a possible D gene (5 bases). Per germline, CDR1 MDHEN and CDR2 SYDVKM. The CDR3 runs to 15 residues. Trimming removed 5 bases from V and 5 bases from J, with 18 bases in between. This CDR3 is CASSATGLSRTEAFF. The CDR3 DNA reads TGTGCCAGCAGTGCCACAGGTCTTAGCAGGACTGAAGCTTTCTTT.

The chain recombines TRBV18 with TRBJ1-3; no definite D call. V was shortened by 2 bases and J by 4 bases, with 15 bases between the two germline ends. This CDR3 has 16 residues. Looked up from germline, CDR1 is KGHSH and CDR2 is LQKENI. The CDR3 DNA follows: TGTGCCAGCTCACCAACCCCCCAGACAACAGGAAACACCATATATTTT. It encodes CASSPTPQTTGNTIYF. Supplemented by reference TRBV18 and TRBJ1-3, the full variable domain reads NAGVMQNPRHLVRRRGQEARLRCSPMKGHSHVYWYRQLPEEGLKFMVYLQKENIIDESGMPKERFSAEFPKEGPSILRIQQVVRGDSAAYFCASSPTPQTTGNTIYFGEGSWLTVV.

The chain employs TRBV5-6 and TRBJ2-1; TRBD1 matches 7 bases. V was pared by 3 bases and J by 6 bases, with 6 bases of the junction left unmatched. This CDR3 region has 14 residues. CDR1 and CDR2 (germline): SGHDT, YYEEEE. As DNA, the CDR3 is TGTGCCAGCAGCTCCCCTTCAGGGGGCAATGAGCAGTTCTTC. Translation: CASSSPSGGNEQFF.

V and J are TRBV9 and TRBJ1-2, with D tentatively TRBD1 (5 bases). V shed 0 bases and J shed 8 bases, with 8 bases lying between them. The CDR3 is 12 amino acids. The germline V gene encodes CDR1 SGDLS and CDR2 YYNGEE. CDR3 loop: CASSVGGGGYTF. Here the CDR3 DNA reads TGTGCCAGCAGCGTAGGTGGGGGGGGCTACACCTTC.

This clone appeared once. The chain employs TRBV28 and TRBJ1-1, with D uncertain. Trimming took 11 bases from V and 3 from J, leaving 16 bases between them. CDR1 is MDHEN, CDR2 SYDVKM, per germline. The CDR3 sequence is 13 residues long. CDR3 nucleotides: TGTGCCGTTACCCCTGCGGTGGACACTGAAGCTTTCTTT. This translates into CAVTPAVDTEAFF.

This clone has more than one count but fewer than ten. CDR3: CASRPGTGGNQPQHF. DNA of the CDR3: TGCGCCAGCAGACCAGGGACAGGGGGCAATCAGCCCCAGCATTTT. The rearrangement joins TRBV5-1 to TRBJ1-5; 10 positions agree with TRBD1. The germline CDR1 and CDR2 sequences are SGHRS and YFSETQ. V shed 5 bases, J shed 2 bases, and the junction held 4 bases outside the gene matches. This CDR3 is 15 amino acids long.

The genes are TRBV6-1 and TRBJ1-6; D unclear. Trimming removed 5 bases from V and 7 bases from J, with 15 bases in between. The V gene's germline CDR1 is MNHNS and CDR2 SASEGT. CDR3 length: 15 residues. CDR3 sequence reads: CASSSRHSGNSPLHF. CDR3 DNA: TGTGCCAGCAGTAGCCGACACTCGGGGAATTCACCCCTCCACTTT.

J is TRBJ2-1 and V is TRBV4-1; possibly TRBD2 for D (5 bases). Trimming stripped 1 base from V and 0 bases from J, with 13 bases between. CDR3 length equals 17 residues. CDR1 is MGHRA and CDR2 is YSYEKL in the germline V gene. The CDR3 nucleotides read TGCGCCAGCAGCCAAGGCGGGCGACTGCACTCCTACAATGAGCAGTTCTTC. Its translation is CASSQGGRLHSYNEQFF.

CDR3 residues: CASSQEGTTAALGGQYF. DNA of the CDR3: TGTGCCAGCAGCCAGGAGGGAACTACAGCGGCATTAGGTGGGCAGTATTTT. The rearrangement joins TRBV4-2 to TRBJ2-3; D perhaps matches TRBD2 (6 bases). Germline loops: CDR1 LGHNA, CDR2 YNFKEQ. V lost 3 bases to trimming and J lost 11 bases, with 27 bases between them. The CDR3 spans 17 residues.

This chain's CDR3 is CASGGGTYNEQFF. The CDR3 bases are TGTGCCAGCGGGGGGGGCACCTACAATGAGCAGTTCTTC. The J gene is TRBJ2-1, the V gene TRBV28, with D perhaps TRBD2 (7 bases). Looked up from germline, CDR1 is MDHEN and CDR2 is SYDVKM. V gave up 8 bases and J gave up 2 bases, with 10 bases separating them. The CDR3 sequence is 13 residues long.

The chain employs TRBV28 and TRBJ1-4, with D possibly TRBD1 on 6 matching bases. V was cut by 5 bases and J by 3 bases, with 16 bases left in between. CDR1 and CDR2 from the germline V gene are MDHEN and SYDVKM. The CDR3 runs to 16 residues. As DNA, the CDR3 is TGTGCCAGCAGTGGCTCAGGGGAGGGAGCTAATGAAAAACTGTTTTTT. Its translation is CASSGSGEGANEKLFF.

The chain recombines TRBV28 with TRBJ1-5, with TRBD1 identical over 7 bases. V lost 5 bases, J lost 6 bases, and 7 bases stayed unmatched. Germline CDR1 and CDR2: MDHEN and SYDVKM. The CDR3 covers 14 residues. CDR3 in amino acids: CASSKKTGFQPQHF. CDR3 sequence (DNA): TGTGCCAGCAGTAAAAAGACAGGGTTTCAGCCCCAGCATTTT.

The chain has TRBV2 and TRBJ2-1; D is unresolved. From germline, CDR1 is SNHLY and CDR2 FYNNEI. Trimming took 2 bases from V and 5 from J, leaving 13 bases between them. There are 15 residues in the CDR3. The CDR3 nucleotides are TGTGCCAGCAGTGAACTCCTTGGCGGAAACAATGAGCAGTTCTTC. Protein sequence: CASSELLGGNNEQFF.

A remark on this clone: At one end the junction does not follow the germline gene, possibly because of a read error. The chain recombines TRBV5-6 with TRBJ1-2; no clear D gene. The CDR3 is made up of 15 amino acids. Germline assignment: CDR1 SGHDT and CDR2 YYEEEE. CDR3 region: CASSLAGGEGYSYTF. CDR3 in DNA: TGTGCCAGCAGCTTGGCCGGCGGGGAGGGCTATAGCTACACCTTC.

The V gene is TRBV7-2, the J gene TRBJ1-3; TRBD1 matches at 8 bases. The CDR3 has 13 residues. V lost 11 bases and J lost 3; bases outside the gene matches: 6. CDR1 is SGHTA, CDR2 FQGNSA, per germline. CDR3 DNA: TGTGCCCAGCAACAGGGGGGTGGAAACACCATATATTTT. This gives the protein CAQQQGGGNTIYF. Looking up the rest from reference TRBV7-2 and TRBJ1-3 gives the full variable domain: GAGVSQSPSNKVTEKGKDVELRCDPISGHTALYWYRQSLGQGLEFLIYFQGNSAPDKSGLPSDRFSAERTGGSVSTLTIQRTQQEDSAVYLCAQQQGGGNTIYFGEGSWLTVV.

This clone was seen a single time. The chain uses TRBV5-6 and TRBJ2-5, with 7 bases matching TRBD1. Germline-derived CDR1 and CDR2 are SGHDT and YYEEEE. The CDR3 runs to 18 residues. V trimming: 2 bases; J trimming: 1 base; junction bases outside the gene matches: 14. The CDR3 loop is CASSLPTGISGGQETQYF. The CDR3 DNA reads as TGTGCCAGCAGCTTACCCACGGGGATCTCAGGGGGCCAAGAGACCCAGTACTTC.

The chain has TRBV30 and TRBJ1-1; 7 nucleotides agree with TRBD1. Losses at the gene ends were 2 bases for V and 0 bases for J; bases not matched to a gene: 6. The CDR3 covers 15 residues. Germline CDR1 is GTSNPN and CDR2 is SVGIG (reference sequence). CDR3 DNA sequence: TGTGCCTGGAGTCTAGGGGGCTTCATGAACACTGAAGCTTTCTTT. This translates into CAWSLGGFMNTEAFF.

The chain is built from TRBV28 and TRBJ2-7; 15 bases line up with TRBD2. Germline CDR1 is MDHEN and CDR2 is SYDVKM. The CDR3 consists of 15 residues. V shed 6 bases and J 5 bases; nucleotides not matched to a gene: 5. CDR3 residues: CASSSGTSGRHEQYF. The CDR3 nucleotides are TGTGCCAGCAGCTCCGGGACTAGCGGGAGGCACGAGCAGTACTTC.

J is TRBJ1-2 and V is TRBV9; D might be TRBD1 (5 bases). The V and J ends lost 2 bases and 0 bases respectively, with 11 bases between them. Germline assignment: CDR1 SGDLS and CDR2 YYNGEE. This CDR3 comprises 15 residues. Here the CDR3 DNA reads TGTGCCAGCAGCGTGACAGCAGGGACTAACTATGGCTACACCTTC. Its translation is CASSVTAGTNYGYTF. The whole variable domain, filled in from reference TRBV9 and TRBJ1-2, reads DSGVTQTPKHLITATGQRVTLRCSPRSGDLSVYWYQQSLDQGLQFLIQYYNGEERAKGNILERFSAQQFPDLHSELNLSSLELGDSALYFCASSVTAGTNYGYTFGSGTRLTVV.

The CDR3 region has the DNA TGCGCCAGCAGTGATAAACAGGGATGGGATACGCAGTATTTT. Protein: CASSDKQGWDTQYF. The V and J genes are TRBV10-1 and TRBJ2-3; TRBD1 is a possible D gene (6 bases). The CDR3 has 14 amino acids. V was clipped by 3 bases and J by 6 bases, with 13 bases between them. The germline CDR1 and CDR2 sequences are WNHNN and SYGVQD (reference sequence).